The entry below describes one T cell receptor beta chain. The ends lost 7 bases at V and 7 bases at J; junction bases unmatched: 11. Germline CDR1 reads LNHDA; CDR2 reads SQIVND (reference sequence). The CDR3 spans 15 residues. Authors' processing steps: Amplification of reference gene primers provided the estimated nucleated cell counts. Clones were sequenced by immunoSEQ multiplex PCR, and TCRdb holds only the in-frame ones, with some missing. V and J calls and clone size come straight from that table; D and trimming were deduced from the DNA. The sample shows about 150,000 clones, about nine tenths of them seen only once. This entry is derived from a study of blood T cell repertoires in COVID-19. On the study more broadly: The origin of the acute and convalescent COVID-19 samples was the United States, Italy and Spain. PBMCs, B-cell-depleted T cells, or T cells were the source of the cDNA or gDNA that made up the material.

The V and J genes are TRBV19 and TRBJ1-5; 9 nucleotides line up with TRBD1. The TCR comes from a woman aged 55-69 years with active or convalescent COVID-19. Sequenced input: peripheral blood. The CDR3 reads CASIYSTGGGQPQHF. The CDR3, as DNA: TGTGCCAGTATCTACTCTACAGGGGGCGGCCAGCCCCAGCATTTT.